This passage covers 18 T cell receptor beta chains from one sample sequenced in a study of blood T cell repertoires in COVID-19. Some clones are missing from TCRdb's copy, which holds only in-frame ones; the method was immunoSEQ multiplex PCR. Of 150,000 to 180,000 clones in the sample, about 88% were seen once. The sample was peripheral blood. These receptors were collected from a woman between 65 and 79 years old with acute or convalescent COVID-19.

V and J are TRBV6-5 and TRBJ2-7; maybe TRBD2 (6 bases). Trimming removed 6 bases from V and 4 bases from J, with 13 bases in between. The CDR3 totals 13 residues. Germline-derived CDR1 and CDR2 are MNHEY and SVGAGI. The CDR3 DNA reads as TGTGCCAGCAGGGAGGGGAGTAAATACGAGCAGTACTTC. Translation gives CASREGSKYEQYF.

The chain combines TRBV5-1 with TRBJ1-5; D perhaps matches TRBD1 (5 bases). There are 15 residues in the CDR3. V was clipped by 0 bases and J by 6 bases, with 13 bases between them. Germline V gene lookup returns CDR1 SGHRS and CDR2 YFSETQ. The CDR3 region is CASSLEPNTGQPQHF. CDR3 DNA: TGCGCCAGCAGCTTGGAACCCAATACAGGTCAGCCCCAGCATTTT.

V and J are TRBV10-3 and TRBJ2-2, with 10 bases matching TRBD1. Trimming at V came to 2 bases and at J to 6 bases, leaving 9 bases not matched to a gene. Germline CDR1 is ENHRY and CDR2 is SYGVKD. The length of the CDR3 is 17 residues. CDR3 protein: CAISEPFGTGAAGELFF. The CDR3 region has the DNA TGTGCCATCAGTGAGCCCTTCGGGACAGGGGCTGCCGGGGAGCTGTTTTTT.

This clone was detected a few times. V is TRBV4-3 and J is TRBJ2-1, with TRBD1 as a possible D gene (5 bases). Per the germline V gene, CDR1 is LGHNA and CDR2 is YSLEER. The CDR3 extends over 16 amino acids. V dropped 0 bases and J dropped 4 bases, with 13 bases sitting between them. In nucleotides, the CDR3 is TGCGCCAGCAGCCAAGATTACAGGACCCGTTACAATGAGCAGTTCTTC. Translation gives CASSQDYRTRYNEQFF.

This chain links TRBV2 with TRBJ1-1, with TRBD1 matching over 7 bases. From germline, CDR1 is SNHLY and CDR2 FYNNEI. V gave up 7 bases and J gave up 1 base; unmatched junction bases: 9. The CDR3 is made up of 15 amino acids. The CDR3 spells CASTTNRGRNTEAFF. The CDR3 DNA is TGTGCCAGCACGACGAACAGGGGAAGGAACACTGAAGCTTTCTTT.

The chain employs TRBV18 and TRBJ2-1; D may be TRBD1 (5 bases). The CDR3 is 14 residues long. V lost 3 bases to trimming and J lost 4 bases, with 10 bases between them. CDR1 is KGHSH, CDR2 LQKENI, per germline. The CDR3 spells CASSPLQVYNEQFF. As DNA, the CDR3 is TGTGCCAGCTCACCGTTACAGGTTTACAATGAGCAGTTCTTC.

The chain couples TRBV25-1 to TRBJ2-2; D might be TRBD2 (6 bases). The germline CDR1 and CDR2 sequences are MGHDK and SYGVNS. The ends were cut back, 4 bases at V and 7 bases at J, with 10 bases in the middle. CDR3 length: 13 residues. The CDR3 loop is CASSATGVGELFF. CDR3 nucleotide sequence: TGTGCCAGCAGTGCAACGGGGGTCGGGGAGCTGTTTTTT.

The genes are TRBV7-3 and TRBJ2-3; D perhaps matches TRBD1 (6 bases). CDR1 and CDR2 from the germline V gene are SGHTA and FQGTGA. The V and J ends lost 5 bases and 5 bases respectively, with 14 bases between them. The CDR3 sequence is 14 residues long. The CDR3 loop is CASSLNRDEDTQYF. DNA of the CDR3: TGTGCCAGCAGCCTGAACAGGGATGAAGATACGCAGTATTTT.

The chain combines TRBV6-6 with TRBJ1-3; D perhaps matches TRBD1 (5 bases). Germline V CDR1 and CDR2: MNHNY, SVGAGI (reference sequence). Trimming took off 6 bases at V and 2 bases at J, with 8 bases between the two ends. The CDR3 length is 13 residues. CDR3 amino acids: CASRDNPGNTIYF. CDR3 nucleotide sequence: TGTGCCAGCAGGGACAATCCTGGAAACACCATATATTTT.

The gene calls are TRBV5-1 and TRBJ1-6; tentatively, D is TRBD1 (6 bases). There are 15 residues in the CDR3. V lost 1 base to trimming and J lost 6 bases, with 11 bases between them. The germline gives CDR1 SGHRS, CDR2 YFSETQ. The CDR3 DNA follows: TGCGCCAGCAGCTTGTTTGAAGGGGGTAATTCACCCCTCCACTTT. The encoded protein is CASSLFEGGNSPLHF.

The count of this clone is one. V and J are TRBV27 and TRBJ1-6; D gene ambiguous. Trimming took 2 bases from V and 9 from J, leaving 8 bases between them. CDR1 and CDR2 (germline): MNHEY, SMNVEV (reference sequence). The CDR3 totals 13 residues. Written as DNA, the CDR3 is TGTGCCAGCAGTTTAGGAGGTGGTTCACCCCTCCACTTT. The encoded protein is CASSLGGGSPLHF.

This sequence joins TRBV29-1 and TRBJ1-5, with D perhaps matching TRBD1 (6 bases). The germline CDR1 and CDR2 sequences are SQVTM and ANQGSEA. This CDR3 spans 13 amino acids. The germline V and J ends were trimmed by 5 bases and 7 bases, with 15 bases remaining between them. The DNA for the CDR3 is TGCAGCGTTCGGGACAAAGTAGGGCAGCCCCAGCATTTT. It encodes CSVRDKVGQPQHF.

DNA for the CDR3: TGTGCCAGCAGAGGGACAGGGCGGCCCCTCCACTTT. This gives the protein CASRGTGRPLHF. The chain employs TRBV13 and TRBJ1-6, with 9 bases that match TRBD1. The CDR3 extends over 12 amino acids. V lost 6 bases, J lost 13 bases, and 4 bases stayed unmatched. Looked up from germline, CDR1 is PRHDT and CDR2 is FYEKMQ (reference sequence).

This chain connects TRBV4-1 to TRBJ1-1; unclear D gene. Trimming removed 0 bases from V and 4 bases from J, with 18 bases in between. Per the germline V gene, CDR1 is MGHRA and CDR2 is YSYEKL. The CDR3 consists of 17 residues. The CDR3: CASSQDPPGYQVTEAFF. In nucleotides, the CDR3 is TGCGCCAGCAGCCAAGATCCGCCGGGATACCAAGTCACTGAAGCTTTCTTT.

The V call is TRBV5-4, the J call TRBJ1-2; 8 bases align to TRBD1. Germline loops: CDR1 SGHNT, CDR2 YYREEE (reference sequence). The CDR3 spans 15 residues. After removal of 0 bases from V and 5 bases from J, the junction contained 6 bases not matched to a gene. The CDR3 nucleotides are TGTGCCAGCAGCTTGGTGGACAGGGTCGATTATGGCTACACCTTC. Its translation: CASSLVDRVDYGYTF.

V usage is TRBV7-8 and J usage is TRBJ2-1, with 10 positions matching TRBD2. Germline V gives CDR1 SGHVS, CDR2 FQNEAQ. The CDR3 runs to 18 residues. V lost 7 bases, J lost 0 bases, and 12 bases stayed unmatched. The CDR3 reads CASMKRIAGGYSYNEQFF. The CDR3 coding sequence is TGTGCCAGCATGAAACGGATAGCGGGGGGCTACTCCTACAATGAGCAGTTCTTC.

The chain uses TRBV27 and TRBJ2-5; a weak D match, TRBD2 (6 bases). The CDR3 extends over 15 amino acids. CDR1 MNHEY and CDR2 SMNVEV come from the germline V gene (reference sequence). V was shortened by 5 bases and J by 5 bases, with 18 bases between the two germline ends. CDR3 protein: CASSGRRTKGETQYF. CDR3 nucleotide sequence: TGTGCCAGCAGTGGACGGAGGACTAAGGGGGAGACCCAGTACTTC.

This rearrangement joins TRBV19 to TRBJ2-5; 9 bases are shared with TRBD1. The CDR3 length is 15 residues. In germline, CDR1 is LNHDA, CDR2 SQIVND (reference sequence). J lost 5 bases, V lost 6 bases, and 10 bases had no gene match. The CDR3 is CASSPKGTGLETQYF. The CDR3 bases are TGTGCCAGTAGCCCAAAGGGGACAGGGTTGGAGACCCAGTACTTC.